One sample yielded the 22 T cell receptor beta chains listed below, sequenced in a study of neurological immune-mediated disorders (dated by TCRdb to about 2019). This specimen's time point label, per the study, means: technical triplicate 2. Receptor amplification or capture employed 5' RACE. The sequencer was an Illumina HiSeq 2500. TCRdb applied fastp at Q25 and MiXCR to the public reads, then kept only in-frame beta chains. Identical CDR3 proteins give one entry, which carries the most common genes and DNA. For this sample there are about 31,000 distinct CDR3 sequences; about 14% appear just once. Of the sample, roughly 5.6% is held by the ten largest clones. The sequenced sample was CD4+ T cells from blood. The source of these receptors is a female donor with HTLV-1-associated myelopathy (HAM/TSP).

This clonotype was seen at least ten times. V and J are TRBV29-1 and TRBJ1-1; 9 positions match TRBD1. The length of the CDR3 is 13 residues. The ends lost 3 bases at V and 5 bases at J; junction bases unmatched: 4. Germline V lookup: CDR1 SQVTM, CDR2 ANQGSEA. The DNA for the CDR3 is TGCAGCGTTGAGACAGGGGGGGGAACTGAAGCTTTCTTT. Protein product: CSVETGGGTEAFF.

This clonotype was detected many times. The chain carries TRBV28 and TRBJ2-5, with TRBD2 matching 7 bases. The CDR3 covers 13 residues. The V gene's germline CDR1 is MDHEN and CDR2 SYDVKM. Trimming cost V 7 bases and J 4 bases; bases outside gene matches: 6. CDR3 DNA: TGTGCCAGCACCGGGAGGACGGTAGAGACCCAGTACTTC. Translation: CASTGRTVETQYF.

Ten or more counts support this clonotype. The CDR3 loop reads CASSFVRVHGEQFF. The CDR3 DNA reads TGTGCCAGCAGCTTCGTCCGAGTTCACGGTGAGCAGTTCTTC. The V call is TRBV11-2, the J call TRBJ2-1; no clear D gene. Between the trimmed V and J ends, which lost 3 bases and 9 bases, there was a span of 15 bases. CDR3 size: 14 residues. Germline V gene data show CDR1 as SGHAT and CDR2 as FQNNGV.

This clonotype has at least ten counts. CDR3 loop: CSARDGRRNTEAFF. DNA of the CDR3: TGCAGTGCCCGAGACGGCAGACGTAACACTGAAGCTTTCTTT. The chain is built from TRBV20-1 and TRBJ1-1; the D is unclear. The CDR3 sequence is 14 residues long. Germline CDR1 is DFQATT and CDR2 is SNEGSKA (reference sequence). The V end lost 6 bases, the J end lost 2 bases, and 16 bases lay between the germline ends.

This clonotype showed up many times. The chain combines TRBV7-2 with TRBJ2-7; the match to TRBD2 covers 10 bases. This CDR3 region has 14 residues. Germline V CDR1 and CDR2: SGHTA, FQGNSA. The junction had 2 bases not matched to a gene; V was cut back by 2 bases and J by 4 bases. The CDR3 here is CASSLLAGVYEQYF. The CDR3 DNA follows: TGTGCCAGCAGCTTACTAGCGGGGGTGTACGAGCAGTACTTC.

This clonotype was recorded at least ten times. The rearrangement links TRBV20-1 to TRBJ2-1; no definite D call. The germline gives CDR1 DFQATT, CDR2 SNEGSKA (reference sequence). Trimming took 3 bases from V and 1 from J, leaving 16 bases between them. The CDR3 spans 16 residues. The CDR3 protein is CSARTGPTRSYNEQFF. The CDR3 DNA reads TGCAGTGCTAGGACGGGCCCAACAAGATCCTACAATGAGCAGTTCTTC.

This clonotype was counted many times. The chain has TRBV5-5 and TRBJ2-2; tentative D call: TRBD1 (5 bases). CDR1 is SGHKS and CDR2 is YYEKEE in the germline V gene (reference sequence). The CDR3 is made up of 14 amino acids. Trimming removed 4 bases at V and 2 bases at J, with 9 bases between. The CDR3 DNA reads as TGTGCCAGCAGCCTCGGACAAAACACCGGGGAGCTGTTTTTT. This encodes CASSLGQNTGELFF.

The CDR3 region is CATSEGTGQGTEAFF. Here the CDR3 DNA reads TGTGCCACCAGTGAAGGGACAGGGCAGGGCACTGAAGCTTTCTTT. V is TRBV24-1 and J is TRBJ1-1; TRBD1 aligns across 9 bases. Losses at the gene ends were 4 bases for V and 4 bases for J; bases not matched to a gene: 6. The V gene's germline CDR1 is KGHDR and CDR2 SFDVKD. This CDR3 region has 15 residues.

This clonotype was observed many times. The chain is built from TRBV5-1 and TRBJ2-1, with D perhaps being TRBD1 or TRBD2 (6 bases each). Germline V gene sequence: CDR1 SGHRS, CDR2 YFSETQ. The V and J ends lost 3 bases and 2 bases respectively, with 9 bases between them. The CDR3 sequence is 14 residues long. CDR3 DNA: TGCGCCAGCAGCTGGGGGGACACCTACAATGAGCAGTTCTTC. As protein: CASSWGDTYNEQFF.

This clonotype occurred many times. The chain carries TRBV5-1 and TRBJ2-3; 8 nucleotides align to TRBD1. Germline V lookup: CDR1 SGHRS, CDR2 YFSETQ. With V trimmed by 5 bases and J by 2 bases, 4 bases remained unmatched. The CDR3 loop spans 14 amino acids. This CDR3 is CASSLTGVTDTQYF. DNA for the CDR3: TGCGCCAGCAGTTTGACAGGGGTCACAGATACGCAGTATTTT.

This clonotype was seen repeatedly, ten times or more. V is TRBV7-2 and J is TRBJ2-1; TRBD2 matches 9 bases. Trimming took 2 bases from V and 6 from J; bases not matched to a gene: 5. The CDR3 is 15 residues long. The V gene's germline CDR1 is SGHTA and CDR2 FQGNSA. DNA for the CDR3: TGTGCCAGCAGCTTAAGTAGCGGGGGTTCCAATGAGCAGTTCTTC. It encodes CASSLSSGGSNEQFF.

To note about this clonotype: Compared with germline, one end of the junction differs, possibly owing to a read error. This rearrangement joins TRBV7-9 to TRBJ2-5, with D unclear. Germline values: CDR1 SEHNR, CDR2 FQNEAQ (reference sequence). CDR3 length: 13 amino acids. CDR3 coding DNA: TGTGCCAGCAGCTTGTCCGACCAAGAGACCCATTACTTC. It is translated as CASSLSDQETHYF.

This clonotype showed up many times. The chain couples TRBV7-8 to TRBJ2-3; TRBD1 matches at 7 bases. J was trimmed by 2 bases and V by 5 bases; bases with no gene match: 7. This CDR3 is 15 amino acids long. CDR1 is SGHVS and CDR2 is FQNEAQ in the germline V gene. The CDR3 DNA follows: TGTGCCAGCAGCCCGTCGACAGGGTTCACAGATACGCAGTATTTT. This gives the protein CASSPSTGFTDTQYF.

This clonotype was counted a single time. This chain links TRBV20-1 with TRBJ2-1, with 8 bases fitting TRBD2. Germline V gene lookup returns CDR1 DFQATT and CDR2 SNEGSKA (reference sequence). With 1 base clipped from V and 6 bases from J, the junction kept 5 bases outside the gene matches. The CDR3 extends over 14 amino acids. CDR3 bases: TGCAGTGCTAGAGTTGGACGGGGGGGCAATGAGCAGTTCTTC. Protein sequence: CSARVGRGGNEQFF.

Concerning this clonotype itself: It is likely a read error, because the conserved phenylalanine at the end of the CDR3 is missing. This chain connects TRBV20-1 to TRBJ2-1; perhaps TRBD2 as D (6 bases). The CDR3 contains 15 residues. The V and J ends lost 0 bases and 5 bases respectively, with 14 bases between them. CDR1 and CDR2 from the germline V gene are DFQATT and SNEGSKA (reference sequence). CDR3 nucleotide sequence: TGCAGTGCTAGAGATTCGGGACTCGCGGACAATGAGCAGTTCGTC. Protein: CSARDSGLADNEQFV.

At least ten counts were recorded for this clonotype. V and J are TRBV7-3 and TRBJ2-2; 7 nucleotides line up with TRBD1. Germline V gene data show CDR1 as SGHTA and CDR2 as FQGTGA. CDR3 length equals 14 residues. Trimming cost V 5 bases and J 3 bases; bases outside gene matches: 3. CDR3 nucleotides: TGTGCCAGCAGCCCAGACAGGGACACCGGGGAGCTGTTTTTT. It translates to CASSPDRDTGELFF.

This clonotype was counted many times. The CDR3 sequence: CASSKYLARTDTQYF. In DNA, the CDR3 is TGTGCCAGCAGCAAGTATCTAGCAAGGACAGATACGCAGTATTTT. The genes are TRBV21-1 and TRBJ2-3. TRBV21-1 is shown as a pseudogene. The CDR3 is 15 residues long.

This clonotype was seen repeatedly, ten times or more. The CDR3 DNA sequence: TGCAGTGCTAGATCCACGCTAGGCACAGATACGCAGTATTTT. This translates into CSARSTLGTDTQYF. The genes are TRBV20-1 and TRBJ2-3; D is unresolved. Trimming took 2 bases from V and 1 from J, leaving 10 bases between them. Germline V gives CDR1 DFQATT, CDR2 SNEGSKA (reference sequence). The CDR3 has 14 amino acids.

At least ten counts were recorded for this clonotype. The chain joins TRBV20-1 to TRBJ2-5; the match to TRBD2 covers 13 bases. With V trimmed by 2 bases and J by 2 bases, 2 bases remained unmatched. Germline CDR1 and CDR2: DFQATT and SNEGSKA (reference sequence). CDR3 size: 15 residues. In DNA form, the CDR3 reads TGCAGTGCTAGACCGGGACTAGCGGGACAAGAGACCCAGTACTTC. It encodes CSARPGLAGQETQYF.

This clonotype counts as medium-sized (0.01 to 0.1%). This rearrangement joins TRBV5-1 to TRBJ1-6; 8 bases match TRBD1. The CDR3 extends over 18 amino acids. V shed 5 bases, J shed 7 bases, and the junction held 17 bases outside the gene matches. Germline assignment: CDR1 SGHRS and CDR2 YFSETQ. DNA for the CDR3: TGCGCCAGCAGTCTGAACCTTATTGGACAGGGAGGAAATTCACCCCTCCACTTT. Encoded protein: CASSLNLIGQGGNSPLHF.

This clonotype was detected many times. The chain joins TRBV6-5 to TRBJ1-4; possible D gene TRBD1, 5 bases. Germline V gene lookup returns CDR1 MNHEY and CDR2 SVGAGI. V dropped 8 bases and J dropped 0 bases, with 10 bases sitting between them. This CDR3 has 14 residues. CDR3 nucleotide sequence: TGTGCCAGCGGGGTGACAGCAACTAATGAAAAACTGTTTTTT. Its translation is CASGVTATNEKLFF.

This clonotype appeared many times. The chain recombines TRBV20-1 with TRBJ2-2; no clear D. The CDR3 length is 13 residues. V lost 3 bases and J lost 4, with 9 bases in between. Germline loops: CDR1 DFQATT, CDR2 SNEGSKA (reference sequence). The CDR3 is CSARLDLTGELFF. In DNA form, the CDR3 reads TGCAGTGCTAGGCTGGACCTCACCGGGGAGCTGTTTTTT.